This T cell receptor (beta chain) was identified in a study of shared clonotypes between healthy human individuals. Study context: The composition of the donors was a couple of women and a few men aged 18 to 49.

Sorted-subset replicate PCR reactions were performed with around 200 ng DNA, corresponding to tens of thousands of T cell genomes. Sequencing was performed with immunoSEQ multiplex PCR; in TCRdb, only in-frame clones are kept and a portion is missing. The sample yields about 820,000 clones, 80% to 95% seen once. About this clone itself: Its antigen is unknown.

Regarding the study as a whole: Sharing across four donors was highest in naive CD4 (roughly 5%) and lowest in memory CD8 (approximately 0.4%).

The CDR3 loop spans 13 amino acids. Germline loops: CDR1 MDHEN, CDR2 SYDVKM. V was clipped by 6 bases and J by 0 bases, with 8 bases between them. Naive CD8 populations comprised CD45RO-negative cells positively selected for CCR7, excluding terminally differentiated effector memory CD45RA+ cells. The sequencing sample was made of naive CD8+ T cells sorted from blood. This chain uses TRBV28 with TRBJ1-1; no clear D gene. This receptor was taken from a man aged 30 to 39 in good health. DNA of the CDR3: TGTGCCAGCAGACCAAGCATGAACACTGAAGCTTTCTTT. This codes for CASRPSMNTEAFF.